The source of this T cell receptor (beta chain) is a study of blood T cell repertoires in COVID-19. In the original analysis: Amplification with reference gene primers provided the estimates of nucleated cell counts. Measured with immunoSEQ multiplex PCR; TCRdb has only the in-frame clones, and not every one. The DNA gave D and trimming, while V, J and clone size come from that table. This table has 150,000 or so clones, about 85% appearing once. The CDR3 consists of 13 residues. V lost 2 bases, J lost 6 bases, and 9 bases lay in between. Germline V lookup: CDR1 LGHNA, CDR2 YSLEER. V gene TRBV4-3 combines with J gene TRBJ2-3, with a possible D match to TRBD2 (6 bases). Sequencing was done on a sample of peripheral blood. This receptor was obtained from an older woman with COVID-19, enrolled during active disease. The CDR3 bases are TGCGCCAGCAGCCAATCTAGCGTGGATACGCAGTATTTT. It is translated as CASSQSSVDTQYF.